The TCR beta chain under discussion was sequenced for a study of shared clonotypes between healthy human individuals. Study-wide results and caveats: Despite large depth, rarefaction showed incomplete sorted-subset sequencing.

The CDR3 is 20 residues long. To note about this clone: The antigen is undetermined.

Profiled with immunoSEQ multiplex PCR; TCRdb holds only in-frame clones, not every one. The sample yields hundreds of thousands of clones, around 96% seen once. The naive CD8 population came from CD45RO-negative cells selected for CCR7, without terminally differentiated effector memory CD45RA+ cells. The sample was naive CD8+ T cells sorted from blood. The sequence was collected from a man younger than 40 in good health. The chain recombines TRBV21-1 with TRBJ2-7; whether TRBD1, the table's D call, matches the DNA was not checked. TRBV21-1 is annotated as a pseudogene. The CDR3 DNA sequence: TGTGCCAGCAGCAAAGCAGGGGCCAGGGGGCAAGGCGGGACATCCTACGAGCAGTACTTC. Translating it yields CASSKAGARGQGGTSYEQYF.